This paragraph reports one T cell receptor (beta chain). The antigen is undetermined. This entry belongs to a study of naive and memory T cell subsets. Findings and caveats of the study: This RNA-based method may be sensitive to activation-related transcript changes.

The SP2 primer and nested alpha and beta constant region primers amplified ligated cDNA in four rounds. TCRdb re-analysed the 5' RACE reads in MiXCR, keeping a single row per CDR3 protein. The data contain tens of thousands of distinct CDR3 sequences, about 7% of them singletons. With 2 bases removed from V and 6 bases from J, the gap between germline ends came to 13 bases. Germline V CDR1 and CDR2: MNHEY, SVGAGI. CDR3 length: 14 amino acids. An oligonucleotide containing a UMI was ligated to the 3' end of TCR cDNA. Whole blood, approximately 2.3 ml, came from adult healthy volunteers. Reverse transcription used DNase-treated unsorted total RNA, aiming for roughly 1 to 1,100 ng.

This chain connects TRBV6-5 to TRBJ1-2, with a possible D match to TRBD1 (5 bases). The clonotype comes from a male donor in good health. The CDR3 loop is CASSYDVRGDGYTF. Here the CDR3 DNA reads TGTGCCAGCAGTTACGACGTGCGGGGCGATGGCTACACCTTC.